Listed below are T cell receptor beta chains from one sample, sequenced in a study of immune heterogeneity within non-small cell lung tumors. TCRdb used MiXCR to reprocess the multiplex PCR reads, holding one entry per CDR3 protein. Among approximately 20,000 distinct CDR3 sequences, 25% to 30% were seen once, and the ten largest hold about 3.5%. The sample comprised lung tumor tissue. The receptor set was obtained from a man in his forties with non-small cell lung cancer. Both conserved end residues are part of each CDR3. The D gene is left open where the match is weak. For some rows the clone size is stated as once, few or many, or as a class when expanded; others skip it.

size	D	V	J	CDR3	DNA
many	.	TRBV6-1	TRBJ2-7	CASSTLDGTEQYF	TGTGCCAGCAGTACCTTGGACGGCACGGAGCAGTACTTC
many	.	TRBV28	TRBJ2-3	CASSLGLSPAQYF	TGTGCCAGCAGTTTAGGGTTATCTCCGGCGCAGTATTTT
few	TRBD2	TRBV5-1	TRBJ2-5	CASSLGGTSGRRETQYF	TGCGCCAGCAGCTTGGGGGGGACTAGCGGGAGGAGAGAGACCCAGTACTTC
.	.	TRBV5-5	TRBJ1-5	CASSPGTFAEPQHF	TGTGCCAGCAGCCCCGGGACGTTCGCTGAGCCCCAGCATTTT
.	TRBD1	TRBV30	TRBJ1-5	CAWSAPTGGSNQPQHF	TGTGCCTGGAGTGCCCCGACAGGGGGATCCAATCAGCCCCAGCATTTT
many	TRBD2	TRBV27	TRBJ2-3	CASSIGTSGTDTQYF	TGTGCCAGCAGCATTGGGACTAGCGGCACAGATACGCAGTATTTT
.	TRBD1	TRBV5-6	TRBJ1-6	CASSPQGPSSYNSPLHF	TGTGCCAGCAGCCCACAGGGGCCTAGCTCCTATAATTCACCCCTCCACTTT
.	.	TRBV9	TRBJ1-2	CASSDRRTNYGYTF	TGTGCCAGCAGCGATAGACGGACTAACTATGGCTACACCTTC
.	.	TRBV3-1	TRBJ1-1	CASSQMIGFEAFF	TGTGCCAGCAGCCAAATGATCGGGTTTGAAGCTTTCTTT
medium-sized	TRBD1	TRBV6-2/TRBV6-3	TRBJ1-1	CASSPHRGRYTEAFF	TGTGCCAGCAGTCCGCACAGGGGGAGATACACTGAAGCTTTCTTT
.	.	TRBV7-2	TRBJ2-1	CASSWVLATGHNEQFF	TGTGCCAGCAGCTGGGTGCTAGCGACAGGCCACAATGAGCAGTTCTTC
medium-sized	TRBD1	TRBV14	TRBJ1-1	CASTPGTGMNTEAFF	TGTGCCAGCACTCCGGGGACAGGGATGAACACTGAAGCTTTCTTT
.	.	TRBV4-1	TRBJ2-1	CASSQIFEEQFF	TGCGCCAGCAGCCAAATTTTCGAGGAGCAGTTCTTC
.	.	TRBV11-3	TRBJ2-3	CASSLRGHTFIDTQYF	TGTGCCAGCAGCTTGAGAGGGCACACCTTCATAGATACGCAGTATTTT
few	.	TRBV10-3	TRBJ1-1	CAISPHNEAVNTEAFF	TGTGCCATCAGTCCCCATAACGAGGCGGTGAACACTGAAGCTTTCTTT
.	TRBD2	TRBV20-1	TRBJ2-2	CSANRGGLGGELFF	TGCAGTGCCAATCGCGGGGGGTTGGGCGGGGAGCTGTTTTTT
.	.	TRBV4-2	TRBJ2-3	CASSAPGGTDTQYF	TGTGCCAGCAGCGCCCCGGGGGGCACAGATACGCAGTATTTT
.	.	TRBV4-2	TRBJ1-2	CASSPIPSGGYGYTF	TGTGCCAGCAGCCCCATCCCCTCGGGGGGGTATGGCTACACCTTC
.	.	TRBV5-6	TRBJ2-3	CASSSLRGIIDTQYF	TGTGCCAGCAGCTCCCTACGGGGCATCATAGATACGCAGTATTTT
.	.	TRBV20-1	TRBJ2-7	CSAIEGVGTTLEQYF	TGCAGTGCTATAGAGGGGGTGGGAACCACTTTAGAGCAGTACTTC
.	TRBD1	TRBV15	TRBJ1-1	CATSREGTGDEAFF	TGTGCCACCAGCAGAGAGGGGACAGGGGATGAAGCTTTCTTT
.	.	TRBV11-3	TRBJ2-1	CASSPQGDLSYNEQFF	TGTGCCAGCAGCCCACAGGGTGACCTCTCCTACAATGAGCAGTTCTTC
many	.	TRBV5-1	TRBJ2-7	CASSLGRRVGDEQYF	TGCGCCAGCAGCTTGGGCAGGAGGGTCGGAGACGAGCAGTACTTC
once	.	TRBV15	TRBJ2-5	CATSTRFGTGGETKYF	TGTGCCACCAGCACTCGTTTTGGGACGGGTGGAGAGACCAAGTACTTC
many	.	TRBV20-1	TRBJ2-1	CSAPRWGNEQFF	TGCAGTGCGCCCAGGTGGGGGAATGAGCAGTTCTTC
many	TRBD1	TRBV28	TRBJ1-4	CASSQSFLSDRRREKLFF	TGTGCCAGCAGTCAATCATTTCTATCGGACAGGAGGAGGGAAAAACTGTTTTTT
many	.	TRBV12-3/TRBV12-4	TRBJ1-3	CASSFQAAGNTIYF	TGTGCCAGCAGTTTTCAGGCAGCAGGAAACACCATATATTTT
few	.	TRBV11-2	TRBJ2-5	CASSQGETQYF	TGTGCCAGCAGTCAGGGAGAGACCCAGTACTTC
many	.	TRBV12-3/TRBV12-4	TRBJ1-1	CASSLTGRTEAFF	TGTGCCAGCAGTTTAACGGGGAGGACTGAAGCTTTCTTT
.	TRBD1	TRBV6-1	TRBJ2-7	CASMPGQASYEQYF	TGTGCCAGCATGCCGGGACAGGCTTCCTACGAGCAGTACTTC
few	.	TRBV3-1	TRBJ1-2	CARSQDRTARAYGYTF	TGTGCCAGAAGCCAAGATCGGACGGCGAGGGCCTATGGCTACACCTTC
many	.	TRBV20-1	TRBJ2-7	CSAGHEQYF	TGCAGTGCTGGGCACGAGCAGTACTTC
.	TRBD1	TRBV5-4	TRBJ1-2	CAISLEGTGLWYGYTF	TGTGCCATCAGCTTGGAAGGGACAGGGTTATGGTATGGCTACACCTTC
.	.	TRBV19	TRBJ2-3	CASGAGLDLRTDTQYF	TGTGCCAGTGGTGCCGGCCTCGATCTAAGGACAGATACGCAGTATTTT
many	TRBD2	TRBV4-2	TRBJ2-3	CASSQASSGGSGVTQYF	TGTGCCAGCAGCCAAGCATCTAGCGGGGGTTCCGGGGTTACGCAGTATTTT
.	TRBD2	TRBV6-2/TRBV6-3	TRBJ2-2	CASSPTSGRAGGELFF	TGTGCCAGCAGCCCGACTAGCGGGAGGGCCGGTGGGGAGCTGTTTTTT
.	.	TRBV5-1	TRBJ1-1	CASRDGTEAFF	TGCGCCAGCAGGGATGGGACTGAAGCTTTCTTT
many	.	TRBV2	TRBJ1-1	CASSEGGSWTEAFF	TGTGCCAGCAGTGAGGGGGGGAGTTGGACTGAAGCTTTCTTT
many	TRBD1	TRBV13	TRBJ2-7	CASSPGQGADEQYF	TGTGCCAGCAGCCCGGGACAGGGGGCTGATGAGCAGTACTTC
many	TRBD2	TRBV10-1	TRBJ2-7	CASSGPGLAGTYEQYF	TGCGCCAGCAGTGGGCCCGGACTAGCGGGGACCTACGAGCAGTACTTC
many	.	TRBV11-2	TRBJ2-7	CASSLLAGRYEQYF	TGTGCCAGCAGCTTACTGGCCGGCCGCTACGAGCAGTACTTC
few	.	TRBV11-3	TRBJ1-2	CASSPEVGVRYGYTF	TGTGCCAGCAGCCCCGAGGTAGGGGTACGGTATGGCTACACCTTC
medium-sized	TRBD2	TRBV20-1	TRBJ2-1	CSAFSSGREAFGWNNEQFF	TGCAGTGCTTTTAGTAGCGGGAGGGAGGCTTTCGGGTGGAACAATGAGCAGTTCTTC
.	.	TRBV7-9	TRBJ2-3	CASSPFSTDTQYF	TGTGCCAGCAGCCCCTTTAGCACAGATACGCAGTATTTT
few	TRBD2	TRBV5-1	TRBJ2-1	CASSWSGTSGEQFF	TGCGCCAGCAGCTGGTCAGGGACTAGCGGTGAGCAGTTCTTC
many	TRBD2	TRBV24-1	TRBJ2-1	CATSGPIAGDNEQFF	TGTGCCACCAGTGGCCCAATAGCGGGGGACAATGAGCAGTTCTTC
.	.	TRBV12-3/TRBV12-4	TRBJ2-6	CASSWRAGANVLTF	TGTGCCAGCAGTTGGAGGGCTGGGGCCAACGTCCTGACTTTC
.	TRBD1	TRBV11-3	TRBJ1-1	CASSLELQGRTEAFF	TGTGCCAGCAGCTTAGAATTACAGGGGAGGACTGAAGCTTTCTTT
.	.	TRBV7-2	TRBJ2-5	CASSLVGGTETQYF	TGTGCCAGCAGCTTAGTTGGCGGGACGGAGACCCAGTACTTC
many	.	TRBV18	TRBJ1-3	CASEGVSGNTIYF	TGTGCCAGCGAAGGGGTCTCTGGAAACACCATATATTTT
many	TRBD1	TRBV12-3/TRBV12-4	TRBJ1-4	CASSPIGTGPEKLFF	TGTGCCAGCAGCCCCATCGGGACAGGGCCCGAAAAACTGTTTTTT